Each of the 20 T cell receptor beta chains below was sequenced from the same sample in a study of blood T cell repertoires in COVID-19. Sequencing was performed with immunoSEQ multiplex PCR; in TCRdb, only in-frame clones are kept and a portion is missing. The sample lists hundreds of thousands of clones, roughly 86% seen once, with more than 2% in the top ten. The sequencing sample was made of PBMCs or T cells enriched from blood (not recorded which). Receptor source: a woman aged 50 to 60 who had recovered from COVID-19.

V gene TRBV27 combines with J gene TRBJ1-5; TRBD1 aligns across 8 bases. This CDR3 region has 17 residues. CDR1 is MNHEY and CDR2 is SMNVEV in the germline V gene (reference sequence). The V gene end was trimmed by 0 bases and the J gene end by 5 bases; junction bases not matched to a gene: 9. The CDR3 DNA reads as TGTGCCAGCAGTTTATCCCCCCGACAGGGGAAATATCAGCCCCAGCATTTT. It is translated as CASSLSPRQGKYQPQHF.

J is TRBJ2-1 and V is TRBV7-2, with TRBD1 identical over 8 bases. This CDR3 contains 13 residues. CDR1 is SGHTA, CDR2 FQGNSA, per germline. J was trimmed by 8 bases and V by 1 base; bases with no gene match: 1. The CDR3 sequence: CASSLEQGDEQFF. The CDR3 coding sequence is TGTGCCAGCAGCTTAGAACAGGGGGATGAGCAGTTCTTC. The complete variable domain, with remaining parts taken from reference TRBV7-2 and TRBJ2-1, reads GAGVSQSPSNKVTEKGKDVELRCDPISGHTALYWYRQSLGQGLEFLIYFQGNSAPDKSGLPSDRFSAERTGGSVSTLTIQRTQQEDSAVYLCASSLEQGDEQFFGPGTRLTVL.

The rearrangement uses TRBV27 and TRBJ2-3; TRBD2 is a possible D gene (6 bases). Germline V gene sequence: CDR1 MNHEY, CDR2 SMNVEV (reference sequence). V gave up 2 bases and J gave up 0 bases, with 9 bases separating them. The CDR3 runs to 15 residues. CDR3 region: CASSLQRASTDTQYF. The CDR3 DNA is TGTGCCAGCAGTTTACAGCGGGCCAGCACAGATACGCAGTATTTT.

The genes are TRBV12-3 or TRBV12-4 and TRBJ1-5; D is unresolved. The CDR3 runs 13 residues. With 4 bases removed from V and 5 bases from J, the gap between germline ends came to 9 bases. CDR3 protein: CASSSGLYQPQHF. Here the CDR3 DNA reads TGTGCCAGCAGTTCAGGCCTGTATCAGCCCCAGCATTTT.

This chain links TRBV30 with TRBJ1-5; maybe TRBD1 (6 bases). The CDR3 extends over 15 amino acids. V lost 3 bases to trimming and J lost 3 bases, with 15 bases between them. Germline assignment: CDR1 GTSNPN and CDR2 SVGIG (reference sequence). CDR3 sequence (DNA): TGTGCCTGGAGGATAGGGGGGGCCCCCAATCAGCCCCAGCATTTT. It is translated as CAWRIGGAPNQPQHF.

Only a few counts were recorded for this clone. This rearrangement joins TRBV6-1 to TRBJ1-5; possibly TRBD1 for D (5 bases). This CDR3 is built from 16 residues. Deletions cut 4 bases from V and 0 bases from J, with 13 bases between. Per germline, CDR1 MNHNS and CDR2 SASEGT. The CDR3, as DNA: TGTGCCAGCAGTGTCGGCGGGGGATATAGCAATCAGCCCCAGCATTTT. This sequence encodes CASSVGGGYSNQPQHF.

The chain uses TRBV4-1 and TRBJ2-1; 8 nucleotides line up with TRBD1. Trimming cost V 3 bases and J 7 bases; bases outside gene matches: 5. Germline CDR1 reads MGHRA; CDR2 reads YSYEKL. The CDR3 loop spans 14 amino acids. This CDR3 is CASSHTTGGNEQFF. In DNA form, the CDR3 reads TGCGCCAGCAGCCACACCACAGGGGGAAATGAGCAGTTCTTC.

The V and J genes are TRBV27 and TRBJ2-7, with D tentatively TRBD2 (5 bases). Germline values: CDR1 MNHEY, CDR2 SMNVEV (reference sequence). This CDR3 contains 14 residues. V was trimmed by 3 bases and J by 0 bases, leaving 9 bases between them. The CDR3 is CASSLGASSYEQYF. For the CDR3, the DNA is TGTGCCAGCAGTTTGGGAGCTAGCTCCTACGAGCAGTACTTC.

This clone came up once. The rearrangement uses TRBV4-1 and TRBJ2-2; D might be TRBD1 (6 bases). The CDR3 extends over 15 amino acids. CDR1 is MGHRA and CDR2 is YSYEKL in the germline V gene. V was trimmed by 1 base and J by 3 bases, leaving 9 bases between them. CDR3 DNA sequence: TGCGCCAGCAGCCAAGCACAGGGTTACACCGGGGAGCTGTTTTTT. Translation: CASSQAQGYTGELFF.

V is TRBV7-3 and J is TRBJ2-2; 9 bases are a match to TRBD2. The CDR3 extends over 15 amino acids. The V segment lost 5 bases and the J segment 5 bases; nucleotides outside the gene matches: 6. Germline V gene sequence: CDR1 SGHTA, CDR2 FQGTGA. The CDR3 region is CASSPVAGVTGELFF. The DNA of the CDR3 is TGTGCCAGCAGCCCCGTAGCGGGAGTAACCGGGGAGCTGTTTTTT.

The rearrangement uses TRBV29-1 and TRBJ2-7, with TRBD1 matching 9 bases. V shed 1 base, J shed 4 bases, and the junction held 2 bases outside the gene matches. Germline V gene sequence: CDR1 SQVTM, CDR2 ANQGSEA. CDR3 size: 13 residues. The CDR3 reads CSVEVGTGYEQYF. The CDR3 DNA follows: TGCAGCGTTGAAGTTGGGACAGGGTACGAGCAGTACTTC.

This sequence joins TRBV9 and TRBJ1-1; D not resolved. This CDR3 region has 13 residues. Germline CDR1 SGDLS, CDR2 YYNGEE. The V end was cut by 4 bases, the J end by 5 bases, with 12 bases between. CDR3 in DNA: TGTGCCAGCAGCCTCTTTCTCGGGACTGAAGCTTTCTTT. Translating it yields CASSLFLGTEAFF.

V usage is TRBV18 and J usage is TRBJ1-5, with 11 bases lining up with TRBD1. J was trimmed by 4 bases and V by 6 bases; bases with no gene match: 2. The CDR3 is 14 amino acids. The V gene's germline CDR1 is KGHSH and CDR2 LQKENI. The CDR3 nucleotides read TGTGCCAGCTCCGGGACAGGGGGTAATCAGCCCCAGCATTTT. As protein: CASSGTGGNQPQHF.

This chain joins TRBV11-3 and TRBJ2-7; 9 bases match TRBD1. Germline V gene data show CDR1 as SGHNT and CDR2 as YENEEA. Trimming took 3 bases from V and 5 from J; bases not matched to a gene: 8. This CDR3 region has 15 residues. The CDR3 DNA follows: TGTGCCAGCAGCTTCCGGGACAGGGATGCCGACGAGCAGTACTTC. Translated, it gives CASSFRDRDADEQYF.

The chain recombines TRBV7-9 with TRBJ1-3; D possibly corresponds to TRBD1 (6 bases). CDR3 length: 15 amino acids. Germline V CDR1 and CDR2: SEHNR, FQNEAQ (reference sequence). V shed 1 base and J shed 0 bases, with 7 bases lying between them. Here the CDR3 reads CASSLDRASGNTIYF. The CDR3 coding sequence is TGTGCCAGCAGCTTAGACAGGGCCTCTGGAAACACCATATATTTT.

This clone was seen just once. V usage is TRBV9 and J usage is TRBJ1-2; TRBD1 matches 7 bases. Germline lookup yields CDR1 SGDLS and CDR2 YYNGEE. Trimming at V came to 0 bases and at J to 1 base, leaving 3 bases not matched to a gene. This CDR3 region has 15 residues. CDR3 sequence: CASSVEAGGNYGYTF. CDR3 nucleotides: TGTGCCAGCAGCGTAGAGGCAGGGGGTAACTATGGCTACACCTTC.

The chain combines TRBV4-1 with TRBJ2-7, with TRBD2 as a possible D gene (6 bases). Germline V CDR1 and CDR2: MGHRA, YSYEKL. CDR3 length equals 15 residues. V lost 1 base and J 3 bases, leaving 13 bases between the germline ends. CDR3 DNA: TGCGCCAGCAGCCAAGGTTCGGGGGATGTCTACGAGCAGTACTTC. This codes for CASSQGSGDVYEQYF.

The CDR3 coding sequence is TGTGCCAGCAGTGACGAGGCAGTCGTGCGGTTCTTC. Residues: CASSDEAVVRFF. The gene calls are TRBV2 and TRBJ2-1; no reliable D call. CDR3 size: 12 residues. V lost 3 bases to trimming and J lost 15 bases, with 15 bases between them. Germline lookup yields CDR1 SNHLY and CDR2 FYNNEI.

The chain couples TRBV10-3 to TRBJ2-1; D remains ambiguous. Germline-derived CDR1 and CDR2 are ENHRY and SYGVKD. V was shortened by 6 bases and J by 7 bases, with 10 bases between the two germline ends. The CDR3 consists of 12 residues. Here the CDR3 reads CAIRARGNEQFF. For the CDR3, the DNA is TGTGCCATCAGAGCGCGAGGAAATGAGCAGTTCTTC.

This rearrangement joins TRBV27 to TRBJ2-7; perhaps TRBD2 as D (5 bases). The V and J ends lost 2 bases and 0 bases respectively, with 14 bases between them. The CDR3 contains 16 residues. Germline V gives CDR1 MNHEY, CDR2 SMNVEV (reference sequence). DNA for the CDR3: TGTGCCAGCAGTTTAGGGCGGGCAGGATACTCCTACGAGCAGTACTTC. Its translation: CASSLGRAGYSYEQYF.